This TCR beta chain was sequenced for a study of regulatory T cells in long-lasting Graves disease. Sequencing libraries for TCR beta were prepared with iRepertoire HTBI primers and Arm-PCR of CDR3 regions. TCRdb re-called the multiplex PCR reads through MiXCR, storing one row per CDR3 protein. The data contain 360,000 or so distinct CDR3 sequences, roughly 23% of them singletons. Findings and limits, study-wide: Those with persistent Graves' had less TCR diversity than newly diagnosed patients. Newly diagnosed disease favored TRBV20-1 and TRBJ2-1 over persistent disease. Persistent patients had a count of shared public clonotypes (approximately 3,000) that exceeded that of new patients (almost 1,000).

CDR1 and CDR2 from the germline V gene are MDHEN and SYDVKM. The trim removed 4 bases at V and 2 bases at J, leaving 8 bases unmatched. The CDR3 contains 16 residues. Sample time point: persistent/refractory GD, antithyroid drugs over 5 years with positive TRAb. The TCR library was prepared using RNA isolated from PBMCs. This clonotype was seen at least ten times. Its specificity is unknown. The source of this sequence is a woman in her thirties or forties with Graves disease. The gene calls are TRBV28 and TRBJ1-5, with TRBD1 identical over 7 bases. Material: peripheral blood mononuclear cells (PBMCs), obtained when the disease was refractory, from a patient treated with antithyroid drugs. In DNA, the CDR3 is TGTGCCAGCAGTTCCCCCCGGGACAGCGGCAATCAGCCCCAGCATTTT. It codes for CASSSPRDSGNQPQHF.